This T cell receptor beta chain stems from a study of cytomegalovirus exposure and HLA in healthy donors. The PCR used 60 Vbeta and 13 Jbeta primers. Produced via immunoSEQ multiplex PCR; TCRdb's table is partial and in-frame only. The sample contains fewer than 25,000 clones, over 65% of which appear only once. Study findings and constraints: The authors enumerated 150 to 200 TCR beta chains as linked to cytomegalovirus.

From germline, CDR1 is LNHDA and CDR2 SQIVND (reference sequence). Between the trimmed V and J ends, which lost 7 bases and 3 bases, there was a span of 16 bases. There are 14 residues in the CDR3. Concerning this clone: Antigen: not known.

The specimen was PBMCs. This sequence joins TRBV19 and TRBJ2-7; TRBD2 is a possible D gene (6 bases). The origin of this receptor is a man aged 60 to 75 in good health and CMV-seronegative. The CDR3 loop is CASNPGTSIYEQYF. Written as DNA, the CDR3 is TGTGCCAGTAACCCCGGGACTTCGATCTACGAGCAGTACTTC.